The 29 T cell receptor beta chains reported below all come from one sample, sequenced in a study of T cell responses to AZD1222 COVID-19 vaccine. The method was immunoSEQ multiplex PCR; TCRdb's version includes in-frame clones alone and lacks a portion of them. Found here are just over 150,000 clones, 90% of them singletons; the top ten hold approximately 1.5%. Sequences were derived from peripheral blood, sampled 28 days after the second AZD1222 dose. The receptors come from an adult who received the AZD1222 COVID-19 vaccine.

The V call is TRBV7-9, the J call TRBJ2-1; a weak D match, TRBD1 (5 bases). V was cut by 4 bases and J by 4 bases, with 8 bases left in between. The CDR3 is 13 amino acids. Germline CDR1 and CDR2: SEHNR and FQNEAQ (reference sequence). The CDR3 region is CASSSGAYNEQFF. DNA for the CDR3: TGTGCCAGCAGCTCTGGGGCGTACAATGAGCAGTTCTTC.

The chain employs TRBV11-2 and TRBJ2-7; 14 positions agree with TRBD2. Germline V gene data show CDR1 as SGHAT and CDR2 as FQNNGV. Trimming at V came to 5 bases and at J to 5 bases, leaving 5 bases not matched to a gene. CDR3 size: 15 residues. The CDR3 reads CASSDGTSGSDEQYF. Written as DNA, the CDR3 is TGTGCCAGCAGCGACGGGACTAGCGGGAGTGACGAGCAGTACTTC.

The gene calls are TRBV24-1 and TRBJ1-6; 8 bases align to TRBD1. This CDR3 contains 20 residues. V trimming: 5 bases; J trimming: 0 bases; junction bases outside the gene matches: 14. Germline V lookup: CDR1 KGHDR, CDR2 SFDVKD. The CDR3 loop is CATSGAERTGTSSYNSPLHF. In DNA, the CDR3 is TGTGCCACCAGTGGCGCCGAAAGGACAGGGACCAGCTCCTATAATTCACCCCTCCACTTT.

This chain uses TRBV28 with TRBJ1-2, with D uncertain. CDR3 length: 14 amino acids. The V and J ends lost 8 bases and 2 bases respectively, with 15 bases between them. Per the germline V gene, CDR1 is MDHEN and CDR2 is SYDVKM. The DNA for the CDR3 is TGTGCCAGCCGCGACCTGGGGAAAAACTATGGCTACACCTTC. This gives the protein CASRDLGKNYGYTF.

The chain carries TRBV30 and TRBJ1-2; D unclear. Trimming removed 1 base at V and 8 bases at J, with 17 bases between. The CDR3 loop spans 14 amino acids. Germline V gene lookup returns CDR1 GTSNPN and CDR2 SVGIG (reference sequence). The CDR3 is CAWSETMTARGYTF. The DNA of the CDR3 is TGTGCCTGGAGTGAAACCATGACCGCTCGCGGCTACACCTTC.

V is TRBV4-1 and J is TRBJ2-2, with 7 bases matching TRBD2. J gave up 6 bases and V 0 bases, and 4 bases lay outside the gene matches. CDR3 length: 15 amino acids. The germline V gene encodes CDR1 MGHRA and CDR2 YSYEKL. This CDR3 reads CASSQEVAGAGELFF. The CDR3 DNA reads as TGCGCCAGCAGCCAAGAGGTCGCGGGGGCCGGGGAGCTGTTTTTT.

The CDR3 bases are TGTGCCAGCAGCGGGACAGGGTGGTTGACTGAAGCTTTCTTT. Translated: CASSGTGWLTEAFF. V usage is TRBV28 and J usage is TRBJ1-1; 9 bases align to TRBD1. Germline loops: CDR1 MDHEN, CDR2 SYDVKM. The CDR3 sequence is 14 residues long. Germline trimming cut 6 bases from V and 5 bases from J; bases unmatched to any gene: 7.

This sequence joins TRBV12-3 or TRBV12-4 and TRBJ2-7, with 7 bases that match TRBD1. V lost 6 bases to trimming and J lost 2 bases; unmatched junction nucleotides: 4. The CDR3 consists of 13 residues. CDR3: CASSTGQTYEQYF. CDR3 DNA: TGTGCCAGCAGCACGGGACAGACCTACGAGCAGTACTTC.

The chain employs TRBV5-1 and TRBJ1-5, with D uncertain. Trimming removed 2 bases from V and 2 bases from J, with 2 bases in between. The CDR3 totals 12 residues. Germline lookup yields CDR1 SGHRS and CDR2 YFSETQ. CDR3 coding DNA: TGCGCCAGCAGCTTAGGCAATCAGCCCCAGCATTTT. Translation: CASSLGNQPQHF. Full variable domain (missing parts from reference TRBV5-1 and TRBJ1-5): KAGVTQTPRYLIKTRGQQVTLSCSPISGHRSVSWYQQTPGQGLQFLFEYFSETQRNKGNFPGRFSGRQFSNSRSEMNVSTLELGDSALYLCASSLGNQPQHFGDGTRLSIL.

This clone has only a few counts. The chain is built from TRBV16 and TRBJ1-1, with 7 positions matching TRBD1. Germline trimming cut 2 bases from V and 2 bases from J; bases unmatched to any gene: 5. CDR1 and CDR2 from the germline V gene are KGHSY and FQNENV. The CDR3 spans 15 residues. The CDR3: CASSQDRAGNTEAFF. The DNA for the CDR3 is TGTGCCAGCAGCCAAGACAGGGCCGGAAACACTGAAGCTTTCTTT. The full variable domain, in which reference TRBV16 and TRBJ1-1 provide the parts outside the CDR3, is GEEVAQTPKHLVRGEGQKAKLYCAPIKGHSYVFWYQQVLKNEFKFLISFQNENVFDETGMPKERFSAKCLPNSPCSLEIQATKLEDSAVYFCASSQDRAGNTEAFFGQGTRLTVV.

This clone was counted once. As DNA, the CDR3 is TGTGCCAGCAGTTTATCGGCCCGCGCTTACACTGAAGCTTTCTTT. Translated, it gives CASSLSARAYTEAFF. The gene calls are TRBV28 and TRBJ1-1; D remains ambiguous. CDR3 size: 15 residues. Germline loops: CDR1 MDHEN, CDR2 SYDVKM. V shed 1 base and J shed 3 bases, with 12 bases lying between them.

The chain combines TRBV11-2 with TRBJ2-7; TRBD1 matches at 7 bases. The CDR3 consists of 19 residues. Losses at the gene ends were 5 bases for V and 5 bases for J; bases not matched to a gene: 24. Germline V gives CDR1 SGHAT, CDR2 FQNNGV. This CDR3 is CASSRLTFVFGTVYHEQYF. The CDR3 coding sequence is TGTGCCAGCAGCCGCCTTACATTTGTATTCGGGACAGTATACCACGAGCAGTACTTC.

V usage is TRBV7-8 and J usage is TRBJ1-1; 7 bases map to TRBD1. CDR1 and CDR2 (germline): SGHVS, FQNEAQ. This CDR3 is 14 amino acids long. V shed 4 bases, J shed 10 bases, and the junction held 12 bases outside the gene matches. The CDR3: CASSSTGRPYPAFF. In DNA form, the CDR3 reads TGTGCCAGCAGCTCGACAGGGCGTCCCTATCCAGCTTTCTTT. Variable domain in full (rest from reference TRBV7-8 and TRBJ1-1): GAGVSQSPRYKVAKRGQDVALRCDPISGHVSLFWYQQALGQGPEFLTYFQNEAQLDKSGLPSDRFFAERPEGSVSTLKIQRTQQEDSAVYLCASSSTGRPYPAFFGQGTRLTVV.

The chain links TRBV4-1 to TRBJ2-7; the D gene is possibly TRBD2 (7 bases). Germline V gives CDR1 MGHRA, CDR2 YSYEKL. V gave up 7 bases and J gave up 3 bases, with 16 bases separating them. The CDR3 is 14 amino acids. The CDR3: CASTPGGPGYEQYF. The CDR3, as DNA: TGCGCCAGCACCCCGGGGGGCCCCGGCTACGAGCAGTACTTC.

The chain uses TRBV19 and TRBJ1-5; possibly TRBD1 for D (6 bases). The CDR3 length is 16 residues. V lost 0 bases to trimming and J lost 4 bases, with 13 bases between them. Germline V gives CDR1 LNHDA, CDR2 SQIVND (reference sequence). The CDR3 loop reads CASSIEQGRGNQPQHF. The CDR3 DNA reads as TGTGCCAGTAGTATAGAACAGGGTCGGGGTAATCAGCCCCAGCATTTT.

The J gene is TRBJ1-5, the V gene TRBV7-6; the D is unclear. CDR1 is SGHVS, CDR2 FNYEAQ, per germline. V was cut by 5 bases and J by 3 bases, with 20 bases left in between. The CDR3 extends over 17 amino acids. In nucleotides, the CDR3 is TGTGCCAGCAGCCTAGGGCCGGTCCGTGGTCTCAATCAGCCCCAGCATTTT. Encoded protein: CASSLGPVRGLNQPQHF.

V usage is TRBV4-1 and J usage is TRBJ2-3; D not resolved. CDR3 length: 15 amino acids. Between the trimmed V and J ends, which lost 1 base and 0 bases, there was a span of 8 bases. Germline V gives CDR1 MGHRA, CDR2 YSYEKL. In DNA form, the CDR3 reads TGCGCCAGCAGCCAAGGGCTCAGAAGCACAGATACGCAGTATTTT. This gives the protein CASSQGLRSTDTQYF.

V usage is TRBV30 and J usage is TRBJ2-3; D is undetermined. V was pared by 3 bases and J by 6 bases, with 10 bases between. The CDR3 extends over 12 amino acids. Looked up from germline, CDR1 is GTSNPN and CDR2 is SVGIG (reference sequence). The CDR3 sequence is CAWRMYGDTQYF. The CDR3 region has the DNA TGTGCCTGGAGGATGTATGGGGATACGCAGTATTTT.

This clone was recorded only once. The chain employs TRBV9 and TRBJ1-2, with a weak D call TRBD1 (5 bases). This CDR3 is built from 14 residues. Between the trimmed V and J ends, which lost 4 bases and 2 bases, there was a span of 12 bases. Germline CDR1 reads SGDLS; CDR2 reads YYNGEE. The chain's CDR3 is CASSPAAGNYGYTF. The CDR3 coding sequence is TGTGCCAGCAGCCCGGCGGCAGGGAACTATGGCTACACCTTC.

This clone was observed once. This chain joins TRBV10-3 and TRBJ2-7, with 11 bases aligning to TRBD2. The ends lost 3 bases at V and 3 bases at J; junction bases unmatched: 4. This CDR3 has 15 residues. The germline gives CDR1 ENHRY, CDR2 SYGVKD. DNA of the CDR3: TGTGCCATCAGTGATAGCGGGAGGGCCGGCTACGAGCAGTACTTC. The encoded protein is CAISDSGRAGYEQYF.

This clone appeared a few times. The J gene is TRBJ1-6, the V gene TRBV11-1; the D is unclear. CDR3 length: 15 amino acids. V lost 5 bases and J lost 0, with 8 bases in between. In germline, CDR1 is SGHAT, CDR2 FQDESV (reference sequence). DNA of the CDR3: TGTGCCAGCAGCGCGGAGAGCTCCTATAATTCACCCCTCCACTTT. This sequence encodes CASSAESSYNSPLHF.

This sequence joins TRBV28 and TRBJ1-1, with 7 bases aligning to TRBD1. Germline V gives CDR1 MDHEN, CDR2 SYDVKM. This CDR3 has 15 amino acids. V was pared by 5 bases and J by 2 bases, with 8 bases of the junction left unmatched. CDR3 loop: CASSTPGTANTEAFF. The CDR3 region has the DNA TGTGCCAGCAGTACTCCTGGGACAGCTAACACTGAAGCTTTCTTT.

This clone ranks as medium-sized. This rearrangement joins TRBV7-9 to TRBJ1-4, with D maybe TRBD1 (5 bases). From germline, CDR1 is SEHNR and CDR2 FQNEAQ (reference sequence). V lost 5 bases, J lost 6 bases, and 10 bases lay in between. The CDR3 runs to 13 residues. CDR3 in DNA: TGTGCCAGCAGCAGGGACTCCGATGAAAAACTGTTTTTT. It codes for CASSRDSDEKLFF.

This chain connects TRBV5-1 to TRBJ2-7, with 8 bases that match TRBD1. CDR3 length equals 16 residues. Germline V gives CDR1 SGHRS, CDR2 YFSETQ. V lost 0 bases and J lost 0; bases outside the gene matches: 5. CDR3 residues: CASSLEGTGSSYEQYF. CDR3 nucleotide sequence: TGCGCCAGCAGCTTGGAAGGGACAGGAAGCTCCTACGAGCAGTACTTC.

The chain joins TRBV19 to TRBJ1-1, with 10 positions matching TRBD1. Germline V gene sequence: CDR1 LNHDA, CDR2 SQIVND (reference sequence). This CDR3 is 15 amino acids long. The junction had 12 bases not matched to a gene; V was cut back by 9 bases and J by 5 bases. DNA of the CDR3: TGTGCCAGCTCCGACAGGGGGCGGGGTCGAACTGAAGCTTTCTTT. Protein: CASSDRGRGRTEAFF.

The CDR3 region is CASSHHPYEQYF. In DNA, the CDR3 is TGTGCCAGCAGCCACCATCCCTACGAGCAGTACTTC. The chain couples TRBV3-1 (or the pseudogene TRBV3-2) to TRBJ2-7; D ambiguous. The CDR3 loop spans 12 amino acids. Between the trimmed V and J ends, which lost 3 bases and 2 bases, there was a span of 5 bases. Germline values: CDR1 LGHDT, CDR2 YNNKEL (reference sequence).

The rearrangement joins TRBV7-6 to TRBJ1-3, with D unclear. Per germline, CDR1 SGHVS and CDR2 FNYEAQ. The CDR3 has 13 amino acids. The V end was cut by 6 bases, the J end by 0 bases, with 6 bases between. This CDR3 reads CASRPNSGNTIYF. CDR3 coding DNA: TGTGCCAGCAGACCAAACTCTGGAAACACCATATATTTT.

The rearrangement links TRBV6-5 to TRBJ2-5, with D unclear. CDR1 is MNHEY and CDR2 is SVGAGI in the germline V gene. The length of the CDR3 is 14 residues. The germline V and J ends were trimmed by 6 bases and 7 bases, with 18 bases remaining between them. The CDR3 here is CASRPSPTTGTQYF. The CDR3 DNA follows: TGTGCCAGCAGACCCTCACCTACCACGGGGACCCAGTACTTC.

The chain is built from TRBV27 and TRBJ2-5; D unresolved. Trimming shortened V by 5 bases and J by 5 bases, and 12 bases separated the two germline ends. Germline CDR1 reads MNHEY; CDR2 reads SMNVEV (reference sequence). CDR3 length equals 13 residues. The CDR3 DNA follows: TGTGCCAGCAGTCTGCGAGAGACGGAGACCCAGTACTTC. It encodes CASSLRETETQYF.